A selection of T cell receptor beta chains follows, all from one sample in a study of shared clonotypes between healthy human individuals. The assay was immunoSEQ multiplex PCR, and TCRdb's table has in-frame clones only and misses some. The sample records about 1 million clones, about 76% being singletons. The sequencing sample was made of memory CD4+ T cells sorted from blood. The source of these receptors is a man younger than 35 in good health. The conserved cysteine and the conserved F or W are not part of the CDR3 here. Each record gives: J gene, V gene, CDR3 protein.

TRBJ1-1 | TRBV13 | ASSLRQKGPGTEAF
TRBJ2-1 | TRBV5-6 | ASSFSAWTSGYNEQF
TRBJ2-5 | TRBV11-2 | ASSLTGDGKTQY
TRBJ2-7 | TRBV7-2 | ASSPRGLAEAWEQY
TRBJ2-3 | TRBV25-1 | ASRAGTGGLVDTQY
TRBJ1-5 | TRBV30 | AWSMEGTEPQH
TRBJ1-4 | TRBV18 | ASSRTLGEKLF
TRBJ2-6 | TRBV6-5 | ASSYSGLAGANVLT
TRBJ1-1 | TRBV6-6 | ASSYILSEAF
TRBJ1-1 | TRBV10-2 | ASSEPILGRTNTEAF
TRBJ2-7 | TRBV19 | ASSITGKSYEQY
TRBJ2-7 | TRBV7-2 | ASSLVTGRAGSYEQY
TRBJ1-1 | TRBV27 | ASSQGLGLYTEAF
TRBJ1-1 | TRBV30 | AWSVRNTEAF
TRBJ2-7 | TRBV7-2 | ASSLAGGNYEQY
TRBJ1-2 | TRBV7-9 | ASSSQGALGYGYT
TRBJ1-6 | TRBV2 | ASTETGNSPLH
TRBJ2-7 | TRBV10-3 | AISVDSDYEQY
TRBJ1-1 | TRBV5-1 | ASSSSGTGNTEAF
TRBJ2-7 | TRBV7-6 | ASSPGLAGGGKPSEQY
TRBJ2-4 | TRBV11-2 | ASTRGVLAKNIQY
TRBJ2-1 | TRBV30 | AWSVRAGGLAKEQF
TRBJ1-4 | TRBV5-1 | ASSLGTVGEKLF
TRBJ2-7 | TRBV28 | ASSFARGGYEQY
TRBJ2-7 | TRBV18 | ASSPQGASYEQY
TRBJ2-3 | TRBV6-1 | ASVAGGGLDTQY
TRBJ2-1 | TRBV6-5 | ASRWRDLSYNEQF
TRBJ1-1 | TRBV27 | ASRKQGRAF
TRBJ1-4 | TRBV5-1 | ASSSGHGNEKLF